The 15 T cell receptor beta chains below all came from one sample that was sequenced in a study of blood T cell repertoires in COVID-19. Measured with immunoSEQ multiplex PCR; TCRdb has only the in-frame clones, and not every one. This table holds over 150,000 clones, about 85% found once. Specimen: peripheral blood. The receptor source for this set is a man older than 75 with COVID-19, enrolled during active disease.

The chain employs TRBV18 and TRBJ1-5, with TRBD1 matching 7 bases. CDR3 size: 15 residues. Germline-derived CDR1 and CDR2 are KGHSH and LQKENI. V lost 5 bases, J lost 3 bases, and 7 bases stayed unmatched. CDR3 coding DNA: TGTGCCAGCTCAAACCGACAGGGCTCCAATCAGCCCCAGCATTTT. Translating it yields CASSNRQGSNQPQHF. Based on the CDR3 plus reference TRBV18 and TRBJ1-5, the full variable domain is NAGVMQNPRHLVRRRGQEARLRCSPMKGHSHVYWYRQLPEEGLKFMVYLQKENIIDESGMPKERFSAEFPKEGPSILRIQQVVRGDSAAYFCASSNRQGSNQPQHFGDGTRLSIL.

The genes are TRBV7-3 and TRBJ1-2; possibly TRBD1 for D (5 bases). Germline-derived CDR1 and CDR2 are SGHTA and FQGTGA. Trimming took off 0 bases at V and 3 bases at J, with 8 bases between the two ends. The length of the CDR3 is 14 residues. DNA for the CDR3: TGTGCCAGCAGCTTAACTGGGGGGGACTATGGCTACACCTTC. It encodes CASSLTGGDYGYTF.

This clone was recorded a few times. The chain couples TRBV14 to TRBJ1-2, with 9 bases matching TRBD1. The junction had 18 bases not matched to a gene; V was cut back by 0 bases and J by 7 bases. CDR1 and CDR2 from the germline V gene are SGHDN and FVKESK. This CDR3 has 19 amino acids. The chain's CDR3 is CASSQEYITGGAVAAGYTF. In DNA, the CDR3 is TGTGCCAGCAGCCAAGAATATATCACAGGGGGCGCGGTTGCAGCTGGCTACACCTTC. Filled out from reference TRBV14 and TRBJ1-2, the complete variable domain reads EAGVTQFPSHSVIEKGQTVTLRCDPISGHDNLYWYRRVMGKEIKFLLHFVKESKQDESGMPNNRFLAERTGGTYSTLKVQPAELEDSGVYFCASSQEYITGGAVAAGYTFGSGTRLTVV.

This clone came up a few times. The chain combines TRBV5-1 with TRBJ1-2; D ambiguous. The CDR3 totals 14 residues. Germline V lookup: CDR1 SGHRS, CDR2 YFSETQ. The germline V and J ends were trimmed by 0 bases and 1 base, with 7 bases remaining between them. Written as DNA, the CDR3 is TGCGCCAGCAGCTTGGGGGAGCGTAACTATGGCTACACCTTC. Amino acid sequence: CASSLGERNYGYTF.

This clone appeared a single time. The chain employs TRBV7-9 and TRBJ1-2; D is unclear. This CDR3 contains 15 residues. Trimming cost V 1 base and J 1 base, with 10 bases left between them. From germline, CDR1 is SEHNR and CDR2 FQNEAQ (reference sequence). The CDR3 protein is CASSLGHEFNYGYTF. CDR3 coding DNA: TGTGCCAGCAGCTTAGGGCATGAATTTAACTATGGCTACACCTTC.

This sequence joins TRBV5-6 and TRBJ1-1; TRBD1 might be the D (5 bases). V lost 4 bases to trimming and J lost 1 base, with 17 bases between them. In germline, CDR1 is SGHDT, CDR2 YYEEEE. The CDR3 is 16 amino acids. In DNA form, the CDR3 reads TGTGCCAGCAGCCCCGTGCAGGGTTTGCGGAACACTGAAGCTTTCTTT. Its protein is CASSPVQGLRNTEAFF.

The chain uses TRBV3-1 (or the pseudogene TRBV3-2) and TRBJ2-7; tentatively, D is TRBD1 (6 bases). Germline CDR1 is LGHDT and CDR2 is YNNKEL (reference sequence). The CDR3 has 15 residues. The V and J ends lost 1 base and 3 bases respectively, with 13 bases between them. The chain's CDR3 is CASSQGFPGDYEQYF. For the CDR3, the DNA is TGTGCCAGCAGCCAAGGATTTCCAGGGGACTACGAGCAGTACTTC.

The V gene is TRBV10-3, the J gene TRBJ2-7; unclear D gene. The germline gives CDR1 ENHRY, CDR2 SYGVKD. The CDR3 extends over 12 amino acids. V shed 2 bases and J shed 3 bases, with 5 bases lying between them. The CDR3 DNA is TGTGCCATCAGTGAGAATCTCTACGAGCAGTACTTC. The encoded protein is CAISENLYEQYF.

This clone came up once. The chain links TRBV29-1 to TRBJ1-2; no clear D. CDR3 size: 12 residues. Deletions cut 0 bases from V and 11 bases from J, with 13 bases between. Germline values: CDR1 SQVTM, CDR2 ANQGSEA. CDR3 DNA sequence: TGCAGCGTTGAAGATCTGGGTTTCGGGTACACCTTC. It yields the protein CSVEDLGFGYTF.

This chain links TRBV5-1 with TRBJ1-2; 8 bases fit TRBD1. The V gene end was trimmed by 4 bases and the J gene end by 8 bases; junction bases not matched to a gene: 13. Per the germline V gene, CDR1 is SGHRS and CDR2 is YFSETQ. This CDR3 contains 15 residues. CDR3 protein: CASSPGSQGAGGYTF. The CDR3 nucleotides are TGCGCCAGCAGCCCTGGGAGCCAGGGGGCTGGGGGCTACACCTTC.

The chain links TRBV9 to TRBJ2-1, with 7 bases fitting TRBD1. The V gene's germline CDR1 is SGDLS and CDR2 YYNGEE. This CDR3 comprises 13 residues. With V trimmed by 7 bases and J by 9 bases, 10 bases remained unmatched. CDR3 protein: CASSRQGNPEQFF. DNA of the CDR3: TGTGCCAGCTCTAGACAGGGTAACCCTGAGCAGTTCTTC.

The chain joins TRBV10-3 to TRBJ1-2, with 8 bases matching TRBD1. Trimming removed 5 bases from V and 0 bases from J; junction bases left unmatched: 14. CDR3 size: 18 residues. Germline V gives CDR1 ENHRY, CDR2 SYGVKD. The CDR3 sequence is CAISPGDGQGKSNYGYTF. The CDR3 bases are TGTGCCATCAGTCCCGGAGATGGACAGGGCAAGTCTAACTATGGCTACACCTTC.

This clone was counted a few times. DNA of the CDR3: TGTGCCAGCAGTGCCGAAGAGACCCAGTACTTC. Protein product: CASSAEETQYF. This chain links TRBV2 with TRBJ2-5; D is undetermined. Trimming shortened V by 4 bases and J by 3 bases, and 3 bases separated the two germline ends. Germline lookup yields CDR1 SNHLY and CDR2 FYNNEI. The CDR3 sequence is 11 residues long.

This chain joins TRBV2 and TRBJ1-6; D ambiguous. V dropped 7 bases and J dropped 3 bases, with 13 bases sitting between them. Looked up from germline, CDR1 is SNHLY and CDR2 is FYNNEI. There are 15 residues in the CDR3. The CDR3 protein is CASTFTAGYNSPLHF. DNA of the CDR3: TGTGCCAGCACCTTCACGGCAGGCTATAATTCACCCCTCCACTTT.

The rearrangement joins TRBV7-2 to TRBJ2-7, with 7 bases identical to TRBD2. V lost 5 bases and J lost 4; bases outside the gene matches: 11. The CDR3 consists of 15 residues. Germline CDR1 and CDR2: SGHTA and FQGNSA. The CDR3 DNA reads TGTGCCAGCAGCCCGCGCCCGGGACTACTTTACGAGCAGTACTTC. Residues: CASSPRPGLLYEQYF.